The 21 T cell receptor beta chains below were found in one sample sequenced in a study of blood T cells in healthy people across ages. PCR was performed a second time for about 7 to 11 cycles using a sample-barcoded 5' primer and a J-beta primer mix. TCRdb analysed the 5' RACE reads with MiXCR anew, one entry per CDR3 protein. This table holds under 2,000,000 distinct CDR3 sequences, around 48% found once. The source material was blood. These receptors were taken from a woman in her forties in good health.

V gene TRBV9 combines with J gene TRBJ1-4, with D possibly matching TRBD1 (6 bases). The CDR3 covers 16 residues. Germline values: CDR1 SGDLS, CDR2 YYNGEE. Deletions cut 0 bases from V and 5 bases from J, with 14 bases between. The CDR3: CASSVEGRGTNEKLFF. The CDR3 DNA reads TGTGCCAGCAGCGTAGAAGGGAGGGGGACGAATGAAAAACTGTTTTTT. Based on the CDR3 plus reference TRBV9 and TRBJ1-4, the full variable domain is DSGVTQTPKHLITATGQRVTLRCSPRSGDLSVYWYQQSLDQGLQFLIQYYNGEERAKGNILERFSAQQFPDLHSELNLSSLELGDSALYFCASSVEGRGTNEKLFFGSGTQLSVL.

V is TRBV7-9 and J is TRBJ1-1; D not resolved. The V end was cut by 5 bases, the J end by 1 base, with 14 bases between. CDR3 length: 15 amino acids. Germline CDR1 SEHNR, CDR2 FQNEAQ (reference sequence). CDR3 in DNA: TGTGCCAGCAGCCTCCCCCGGGCGGGGAACACTGAAGCTTTCTTT. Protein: CASSLPRAGNTEAFF.

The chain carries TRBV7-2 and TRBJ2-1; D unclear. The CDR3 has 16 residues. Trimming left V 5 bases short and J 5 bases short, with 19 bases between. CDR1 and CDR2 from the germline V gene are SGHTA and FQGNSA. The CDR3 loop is CASSTATFAADNEQFF. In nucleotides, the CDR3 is TGTGCCAGCAGCACCGCGACATTCGCGGCCGACAATGAGCAGTTCTTC.

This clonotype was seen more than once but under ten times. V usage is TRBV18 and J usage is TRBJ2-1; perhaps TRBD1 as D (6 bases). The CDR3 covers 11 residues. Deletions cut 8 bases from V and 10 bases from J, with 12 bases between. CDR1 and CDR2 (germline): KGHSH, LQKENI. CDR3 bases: TGTGCCAGCGTCAGGGGAGTAGAGCAGTTCTTC. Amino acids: CASVRGVEQFF.

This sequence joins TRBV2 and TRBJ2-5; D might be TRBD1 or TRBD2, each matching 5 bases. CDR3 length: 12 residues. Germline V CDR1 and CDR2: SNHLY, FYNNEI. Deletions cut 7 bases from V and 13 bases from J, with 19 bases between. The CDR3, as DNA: TGTGCCAGCACCCTTCTCGGGCCGGGACGGTACTTC. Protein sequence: CASTLLGPGRYF.

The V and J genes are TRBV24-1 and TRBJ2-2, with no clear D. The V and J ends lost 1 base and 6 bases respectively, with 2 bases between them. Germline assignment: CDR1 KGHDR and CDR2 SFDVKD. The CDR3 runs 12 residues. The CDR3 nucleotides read TGTGCCACCAGTGATTTCCCCGGGGAGCTGTTTTTT. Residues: CATSDFPGELFF.

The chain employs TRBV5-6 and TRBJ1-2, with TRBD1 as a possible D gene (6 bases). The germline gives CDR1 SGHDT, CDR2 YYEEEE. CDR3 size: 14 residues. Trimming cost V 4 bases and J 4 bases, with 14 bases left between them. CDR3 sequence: CASSMGHSIYGYTF. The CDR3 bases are TGTGCCAGCAGCATGGGACACAGTATCTATGGCTACACCTTC.

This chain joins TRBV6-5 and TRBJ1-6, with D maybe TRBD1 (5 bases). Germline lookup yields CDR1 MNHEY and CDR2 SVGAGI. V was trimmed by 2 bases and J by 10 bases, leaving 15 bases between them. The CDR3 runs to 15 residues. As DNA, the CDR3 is TGTGCCAGCAGTTACGCTATAACAGGTTTCTCACCCCTCCACTTT. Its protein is CASSYAITGFSPLHF.

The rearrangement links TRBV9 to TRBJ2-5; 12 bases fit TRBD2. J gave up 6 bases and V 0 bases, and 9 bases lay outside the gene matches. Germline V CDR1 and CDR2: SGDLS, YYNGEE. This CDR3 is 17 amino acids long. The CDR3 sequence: CASSVGLAGGPIQTQYF. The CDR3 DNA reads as TGTGCCAGCAGCGTAGGGCTAGCGGGGGGGCCTATCCAGACCCAGTACTTC.

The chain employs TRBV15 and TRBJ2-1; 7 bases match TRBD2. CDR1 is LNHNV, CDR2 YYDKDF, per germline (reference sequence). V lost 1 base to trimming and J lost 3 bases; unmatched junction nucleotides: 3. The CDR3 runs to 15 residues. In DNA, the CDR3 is TGTGCCACCAGCAGAGTGGGACTAAACTACAATGAGCAGTTCTTC. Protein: CATSRVGLNYNEQFF.

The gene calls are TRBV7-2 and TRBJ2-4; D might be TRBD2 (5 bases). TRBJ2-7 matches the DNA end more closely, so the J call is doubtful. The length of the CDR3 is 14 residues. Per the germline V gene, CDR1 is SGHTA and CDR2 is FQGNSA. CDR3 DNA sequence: TGTGCCAGCAGCCTTAGACGGACTGGTTACGAGCAGTACTTC. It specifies CASSLRRTGYEQYF.

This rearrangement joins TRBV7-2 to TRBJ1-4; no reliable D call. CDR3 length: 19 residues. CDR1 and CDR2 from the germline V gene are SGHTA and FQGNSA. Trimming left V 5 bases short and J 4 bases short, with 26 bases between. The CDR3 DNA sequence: TGTGCCAGCAGCAAGACTTACAGTCCAGCCCTTCGGGGTAATGAAAAACTGTTTTTT. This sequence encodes CASSKTYSPALRGNEKLFF. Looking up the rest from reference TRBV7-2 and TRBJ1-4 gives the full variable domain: GAGVSQSPSNKVTEKGKDVELRCDPISGHTALYWYRQSLGQGLEFLIYFQGNSAPDKSGLPSDRFSAERTGGSVSTLTIQRTQQEDSAVYLCASSKTYSPALRGNEKLFFGSGTQLSVL.

CDR3 sequence: CASSSWGGREETQYF. The CDR3 DNA follows: TGTGCCAGCTCCTCTTGGGGGGGGAGAGAAGAGACCCAGTACTTC. The V call is TRBV11-2, the J call TRBJ2-5, with 7 bases matching TRBD2. Germline CDR1 SGHAT, CDR2 FQNNGV. V lost 8 bases to trimming and J lost 3 bases; unmatched junction nucleotides: 12. The CDR3 runs to 15 residues. The whole variable domain, remainder taken from reference TRBV11-2 and TRBJ2-5, is EAGVAQSPRYKIIEKRQSVAFWCNPISGHATLYWYQQILGQGPKLLIQFQNNGVVDDSQLPKDRFSAERLKGVDSTLKIQPAKLEDSAVYLCASSSWGGREETQYFGPGTRLLVL.

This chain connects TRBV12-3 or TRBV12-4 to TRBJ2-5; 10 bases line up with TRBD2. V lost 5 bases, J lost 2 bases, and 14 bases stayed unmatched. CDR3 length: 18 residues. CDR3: CASSKLAGGPSKQETQYF. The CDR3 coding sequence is TGTGCCAGCAGTAAATTAGCGGGGGGCCCTTCGAAACAAGAGACCCAGTACTTC.

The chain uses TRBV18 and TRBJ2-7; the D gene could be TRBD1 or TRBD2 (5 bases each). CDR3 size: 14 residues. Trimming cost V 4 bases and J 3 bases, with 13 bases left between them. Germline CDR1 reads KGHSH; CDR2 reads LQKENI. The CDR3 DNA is TGTGCCAGCTCACAACGAGGGACGGTCTACGAGCAGTACTTC. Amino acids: CASSQRGTVYEQYF.

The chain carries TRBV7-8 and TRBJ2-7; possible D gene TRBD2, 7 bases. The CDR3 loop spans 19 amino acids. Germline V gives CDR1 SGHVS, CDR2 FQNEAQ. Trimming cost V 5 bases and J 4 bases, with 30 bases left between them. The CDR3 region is CASSQRGGGRDQLRYEQYF. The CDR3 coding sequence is TGTGCCAGCAGCCAAAGGGGAGGGGGGCGCGATCAACTCCGATACGAGCAGTACTTC.

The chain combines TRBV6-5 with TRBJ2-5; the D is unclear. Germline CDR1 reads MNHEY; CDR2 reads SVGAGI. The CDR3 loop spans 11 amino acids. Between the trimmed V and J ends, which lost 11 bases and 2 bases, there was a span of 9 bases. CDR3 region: CAARAQETQYF. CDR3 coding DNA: TGTGCCGCCCGGGCTCAAGAGACCCAGTACTTC.

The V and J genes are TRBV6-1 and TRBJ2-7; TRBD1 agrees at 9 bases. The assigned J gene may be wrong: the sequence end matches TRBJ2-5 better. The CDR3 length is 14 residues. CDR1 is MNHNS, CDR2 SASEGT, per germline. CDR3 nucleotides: TGTGCCAGCAGAAGGACAGGGGTAGGGGAGACCCAGTACTTC. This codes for CASRRTGVGETQYF.

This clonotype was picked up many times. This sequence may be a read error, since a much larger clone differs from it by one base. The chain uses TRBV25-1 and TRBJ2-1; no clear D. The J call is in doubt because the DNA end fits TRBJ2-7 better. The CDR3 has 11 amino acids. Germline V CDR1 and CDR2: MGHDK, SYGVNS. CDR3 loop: CATNTYNEQYF. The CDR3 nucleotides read TGTGCCACAAACACCTACAATGAGCAGTACTTC.

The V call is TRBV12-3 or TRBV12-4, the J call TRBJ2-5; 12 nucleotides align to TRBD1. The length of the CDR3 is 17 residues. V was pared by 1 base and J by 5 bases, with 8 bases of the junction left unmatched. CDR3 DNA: TGTGCCAGCAGTTTAGGTATCGGGACAGGGGGCGAGGAGACCCAGTACTTC. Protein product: CASSLGIGTGGEETQYF.

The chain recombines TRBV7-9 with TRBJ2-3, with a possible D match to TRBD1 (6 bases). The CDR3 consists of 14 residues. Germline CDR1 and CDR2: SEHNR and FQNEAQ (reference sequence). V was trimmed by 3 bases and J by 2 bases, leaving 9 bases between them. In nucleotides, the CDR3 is TGTGCCAGCAGCTTCACAGGGCACACAGATACGCAGTATTTT. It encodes CASSFTGHTDTQYF.